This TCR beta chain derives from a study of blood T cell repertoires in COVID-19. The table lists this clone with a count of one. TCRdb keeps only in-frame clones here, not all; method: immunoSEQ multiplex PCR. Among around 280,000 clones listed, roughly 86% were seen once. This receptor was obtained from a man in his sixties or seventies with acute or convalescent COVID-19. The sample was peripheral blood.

Written as DNA, the CDR3 is TGTGCCAGTAGTATATCCGGAGGGACTGGAAACACCATATATTTT. It is translated as CASSISGGTGNTIYF. The chain is built from TRBV19 and TRBJ1-3; D gene ambiguous. This CDR3 spans 15 amino acids. Germline CDR1 LNHDA, CDR2 SQIVND (reference sequence). V was shortened by 2 bases and J by 2 bases, with 10 bases between the two germline ends.